The 5 T cell receptor beta chains below all came from one sample that was sequenced in a study of T cells in Graves' hyperthyroidism and ophthalmopathy. TCR beta CDR3 regions were amplified from RNA transcripts. Using the HTBI primer set, a first-round RT-PCR was run on the TCR CDR3. TCRdb re-derived calls from the multiplex PCR reads in MiXCR, one entry per CDR3 protein. The data hold approximately 600,000 distinct CDR3 sequences, with roughly 14% observed a single time. The sequencing input was blood. Receptor source: a woman aged 30 to 39 with Graves' hyperthyroidism that later progressed to Graves' ophthalmopathy.

The genes are TRBV6-5 and TRBJ2-1; TRBD1 agrees at 8 bases. Germline V gives CDR1 MNHEY, CDR2 SVGAGI. The junction had 16 bases not matched to a gene; V was cut back by 2 bases and J by 4 bases. There are 19 residues in the CDR3. CDR3 loop: CASSYTPSQVRGRYNEQFF. CDR3 bases: TGTGCCAGCAGTTACACCCCCAGTCAGGTCAGGGGGCGATACAATGAGCAGTTCTTC.

This sequence joins TRBV5-1 and TRBJ1-2; 9 bases are shared with TRBD1. CDR3 length equals 17 residues. Trimming cost V 4 bases and J 4 bases; bases outside gene matches: 14. CDR1 is SGHRS, CDR2 YFSETQ, per germline. CDR3: CASSRTDRGVNLYGYTF. The CDR3 region has the DNA TGCGCCAGCAGCCGAACGGACAGGGGCGTCAACCTCTATGGCTACACCTTC.

This clonotype appeared many times. The CDR3: CASSSREGGGNEKLFF. The CDR3 DNA is TGTGCCAGCAGTTCCCGGGAGGGGGGGGGAAACGAAAAACTGTTTTTT. The gene calls are TRBV28 and TRBJ1-4; possibly TRBD1 for D (6 bases). The CDR3 is 16 amino acids. Germline V gene lookup returns CDR1 MDHEN and CDR2 SYDVKM. V shed 4 bases and J shed 8 bases, with 20 bases lying between them. Full variable domain (missing parts from reference TRBV28 and TRBJ1-4): DVKVTQSSRYLVKRTGEKVFLECVQDMDHENMFWYRQDPGLGLRLIYFSYDVKMKEKGDIPEGYSVSREKKERFSLILESASTNQTSMYLCASSSREGGGNEKLFFGSGTQLSVL.

This clonotype appeared a few times. V is TRBV4-1 and J is TRBJ2-1; D is ambiguous. Trimming shortened V by 0 bases and J by 8 bases, and 11 bases separated the two germline ends. The CDR3 runs 14 residues. Per germline, CDR1 MGHRA and CDR2 YSYEKL. CDR3 bases: TGCGCCAGCAGCCAAGATAGGTCCACCGATGAGCAGTTCTTC. It encodes CASSQDRSTDEQFF.

This clonotype was detected ten times or more. The CDR3 DNA sequence: TGTGCCAGCAGTGAGTCGCATGAGGGGGCGTCGGAAGCTTTCTTT. Its translation is CASSESHEGASEAFF. The chain links TRBV6-2 or TRBV6-3 to TRBJ1-1, with 7 bases lining up with TRBD1. With V trimmed by 5 bases and J by 8 bases, 14 bases remained unmatched. The V gene's germline CDR1 is MNHEY and CDR2 SVGEGT. There are 15 residues in the CDR3.